These T cell receptor beta chains were read from a single sample in a study of identical twins. TCRdb ran MiXCR on the 5' RACE reads and lists one entry per CDR3 protein. The table has around 570,000 distinct CDR3 sequences, roughly 9.9% seen once. The same specimen was also included in a second study, on yellow fever vaccine responses in identical twins.

The material sequenced was PBMCs. These receptors all come from a woman between 18 and 30 years old in good health. The CDR3 runs from the conserved cysteine through the conserved F or W. Rows give clone size only sometimes, using once, few, many, or a class for an expanded clone.

TRBJ2-2,many,TRBV18,CASSPKNTGELFF
TRBJ2-7,many,TRBV3-1,CASEGGYEQYF
TRBJ2-7,many,TRBV29-1,CSVEQAYEQYF
TRBJ2-2,few,TRBV6-5,CASSSSAGGPGELFF
TRBJ2-7,many,TRBV6-5,CASSYVSGSPVSDEQYF
TRBJ2-7,few,TRBV6-2/TRBV6-3,CASSRRTVSSSYEQYF
TRBJ2-1,many,TRBV4-2,CASSLETSGGADEQFF
TRBJ2-1,.,TRBV11-1,CASSLEKGAYNEQFF
TRBJ2-3,.,TRBV24-1,CATSESSGGITDTQYF
TRBJ2-7,few,TRBV7-9,CASSRITGLSDEQYF
TRBJ2-5,few,TRBV12-3/TRBV12-4,CASSRKALGGGETQYF
TRBJ2-7,.,TRBV7-2,CASSYTGGAWEQYF
TRBJ2-1,few,TRBV28,CASMSGSNEQFF
TRBJ1-1,many,TRBV3-1,CASSQNGVWGQEAFF
TRBJ2-7,many,TRBV29-1,CSVQTLAGGFDEQYF
TRBJ2-2,.,TRBV29-1,CSVSATGELFF
TRBJ2-4,.,TRBV12-3/TRBV12-4,CASSLMAGAKNIQYF
TRBJ2-7,.,TRBV7-9,CASSDRWVGTGIYEQYF
TRBJ2-1,many,TRBV12-3/TRBV12-4,CASSLGGGTYNEQFF
TRBJ2-1,many,TRBV12-3/TRBV12-4,CASSFLTAAGGRNEQFF
TRBJ2-6,.,TRBV3-1,CASSQDLGGQGTSGANVLTF
TRBJ2-3,few,TRBV12-3/TRBV12-4,CASSGGGTGEF
TRBJ1-1,few,TRBV29-1,CSVPWGSTEAFF
TRBJ2-1,many,TRBV7-2,CASSLTRGWYNEQFF
TRBJ2-7,.,TRBV6-1,CASTQSGTGASYEQYF
TRBJ2-3,few,TRBV20-1,CSAPLVRGTNTQYF
TRBJ1-1,few,TRBV4-3,CASSQDGRGGTEAFF
TRBJ2-5,.,TRBV12-3/TRBV12-4,CASSFRKPSTSGMQETQYF
TRBJ2-1,few,TRBV6-4,CASSDSRTNDEQFF